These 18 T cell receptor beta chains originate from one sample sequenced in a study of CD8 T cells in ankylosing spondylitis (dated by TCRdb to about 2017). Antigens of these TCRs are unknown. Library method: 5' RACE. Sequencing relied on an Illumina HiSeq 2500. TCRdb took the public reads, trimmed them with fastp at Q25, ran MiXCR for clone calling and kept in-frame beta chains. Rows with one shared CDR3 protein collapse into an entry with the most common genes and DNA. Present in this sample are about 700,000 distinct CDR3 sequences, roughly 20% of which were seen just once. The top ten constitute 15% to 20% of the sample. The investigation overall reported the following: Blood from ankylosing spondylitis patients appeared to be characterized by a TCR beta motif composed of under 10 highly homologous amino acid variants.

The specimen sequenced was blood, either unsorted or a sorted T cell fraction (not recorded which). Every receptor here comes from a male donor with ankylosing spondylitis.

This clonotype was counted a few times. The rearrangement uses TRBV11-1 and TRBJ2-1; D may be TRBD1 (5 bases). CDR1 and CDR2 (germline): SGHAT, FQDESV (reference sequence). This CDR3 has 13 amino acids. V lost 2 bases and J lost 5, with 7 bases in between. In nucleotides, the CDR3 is TGTGCCAGCAGCTTAATGGGGCACAATGAGCAGTTCTTC. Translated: CASSLMGHNEQFF.

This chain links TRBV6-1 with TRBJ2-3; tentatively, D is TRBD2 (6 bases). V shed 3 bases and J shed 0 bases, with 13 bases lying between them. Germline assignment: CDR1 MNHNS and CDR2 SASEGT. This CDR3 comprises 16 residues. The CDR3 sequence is CASSEIGGASTDTQYF. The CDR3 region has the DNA TGTGCCAGCAGTGAGATCGGCGGGGCAAGCACAGATACGCAGTATTTT.

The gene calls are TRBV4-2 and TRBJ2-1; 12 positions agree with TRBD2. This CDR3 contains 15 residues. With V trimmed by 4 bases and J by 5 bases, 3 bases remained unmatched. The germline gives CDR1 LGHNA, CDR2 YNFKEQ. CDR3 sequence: CASSPSSGGDNEQFF. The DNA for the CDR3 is TGTGCCAGCAGCCCTTCTAGCGGGGGGGACAATGAGCAGTTCTTC.

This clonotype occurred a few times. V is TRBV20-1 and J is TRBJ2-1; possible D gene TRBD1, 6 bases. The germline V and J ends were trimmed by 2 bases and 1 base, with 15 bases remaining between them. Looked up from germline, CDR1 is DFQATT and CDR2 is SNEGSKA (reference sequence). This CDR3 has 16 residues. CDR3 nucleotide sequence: TGCAGTGCTAGACTAGGGGGTTTCGGGTCCTACAATGAGCAGTTCTTC. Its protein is CSARLGGFGSYNEQFF.

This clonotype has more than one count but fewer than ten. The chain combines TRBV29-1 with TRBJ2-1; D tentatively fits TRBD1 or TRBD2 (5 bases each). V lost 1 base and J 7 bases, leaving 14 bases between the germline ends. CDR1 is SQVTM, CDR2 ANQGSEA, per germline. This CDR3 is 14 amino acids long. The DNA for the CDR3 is TGCAGCGTTGAAGCGACGGGACGAGCGAATGAGCAGTTCTTC. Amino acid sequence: CSVEATGRANEQFF.

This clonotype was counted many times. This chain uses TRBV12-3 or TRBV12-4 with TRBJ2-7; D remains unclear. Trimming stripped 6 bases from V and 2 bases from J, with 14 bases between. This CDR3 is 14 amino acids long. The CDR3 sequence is CASRLSTDTYEQYF. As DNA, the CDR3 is TGTGCCAGCAGACTCTCGACGGATACCTACGAGCAGTACTTC.

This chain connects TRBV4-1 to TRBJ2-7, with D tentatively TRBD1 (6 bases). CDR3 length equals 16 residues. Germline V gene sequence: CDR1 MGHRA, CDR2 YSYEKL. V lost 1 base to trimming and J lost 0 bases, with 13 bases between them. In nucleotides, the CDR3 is TGCGCCAGCAGCCAAGTCTTCGGGGACATCTCCTACGAGCAGTACTTC. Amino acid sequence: CASSQVFGDISYEQYF.

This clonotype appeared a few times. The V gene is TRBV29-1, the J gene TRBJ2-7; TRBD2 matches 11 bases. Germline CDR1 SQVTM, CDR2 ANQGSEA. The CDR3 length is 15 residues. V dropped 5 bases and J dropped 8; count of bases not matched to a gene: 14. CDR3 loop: CSVSPLAGGPSQQYF. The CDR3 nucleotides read TGCAGCGTTTCACCCCTAGCGGGGGGCCCCTCCCAGCAGTACTTC.

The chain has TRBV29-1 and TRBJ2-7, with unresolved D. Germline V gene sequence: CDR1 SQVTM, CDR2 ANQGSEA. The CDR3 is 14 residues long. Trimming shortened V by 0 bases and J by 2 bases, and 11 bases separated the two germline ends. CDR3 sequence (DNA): TGCAGCGTTGAAGATCCCGGAGAAACCTACGAGCAGTACTTC. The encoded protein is CSVEDPGETYEQYF.

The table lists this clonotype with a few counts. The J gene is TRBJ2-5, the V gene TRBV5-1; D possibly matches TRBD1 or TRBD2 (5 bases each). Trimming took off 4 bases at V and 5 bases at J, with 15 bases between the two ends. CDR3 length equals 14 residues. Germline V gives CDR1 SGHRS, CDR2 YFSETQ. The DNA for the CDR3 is TGCGCCAGCAGCCGGGACCCAGCGATGGAGACCCAGTACTTC. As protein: CASSRDPAMETQYF.

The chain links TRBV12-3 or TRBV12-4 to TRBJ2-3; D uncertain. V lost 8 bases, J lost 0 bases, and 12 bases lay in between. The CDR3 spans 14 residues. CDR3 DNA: TGTGCCAGCGGGTCGGCAACTAGCACAGATACGCAGTATTTT. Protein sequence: CASGSATSTDTQYF.

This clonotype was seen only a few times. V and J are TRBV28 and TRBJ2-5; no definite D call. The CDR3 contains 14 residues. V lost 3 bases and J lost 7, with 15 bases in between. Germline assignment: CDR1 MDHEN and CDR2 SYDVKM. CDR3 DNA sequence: TGTGCCAGCAGTTTCCAAGCGCGGACGAGGACCCAGTACTTC. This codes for CASSFQARTRTQYF.

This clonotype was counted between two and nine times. The chain's CDR3 is CASSVGRGETQYF. For the CDR3, the DNA is TGCGCCAGCAGCGTGGGGAGGGGAGAGACCCAGTACTTC. The chain has TRBV5-1 and TRBJ2-5; 7 bases are a match to TRBD2. The CDR3 is 13 amino acids. Per the germline V gene, CDR1 is SGHRS and CDR2 is YFSETQ. With V trimmed by 4 bases and J by 4 bases, 4 bases remained unmatched.

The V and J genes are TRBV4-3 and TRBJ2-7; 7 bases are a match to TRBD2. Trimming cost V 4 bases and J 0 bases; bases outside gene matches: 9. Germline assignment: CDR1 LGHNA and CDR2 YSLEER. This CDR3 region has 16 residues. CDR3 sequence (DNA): TGCGCCAGCAGCCCCAAAGCGGGATACCCCTCCTACGAGCAGTACTTC. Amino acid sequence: CASSPKAGYPSYEQYF.

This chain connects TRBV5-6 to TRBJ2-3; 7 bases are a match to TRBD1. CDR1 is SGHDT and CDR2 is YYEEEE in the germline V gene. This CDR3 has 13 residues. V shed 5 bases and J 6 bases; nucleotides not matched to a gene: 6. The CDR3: CASRRTGADTQYF. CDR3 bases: TGTGCCAGCAGGCGTACAGGGGCTGATACGCAGTATTTT.

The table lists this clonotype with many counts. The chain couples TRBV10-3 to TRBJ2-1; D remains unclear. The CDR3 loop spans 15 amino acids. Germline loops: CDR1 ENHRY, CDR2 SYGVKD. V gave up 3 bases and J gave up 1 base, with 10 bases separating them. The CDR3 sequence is CAISEGAGSYNEQFF. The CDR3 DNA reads TGTGCCATCAGTGAAGGCGCAGGTTCCTACAATGAGCAGTTCTTC.

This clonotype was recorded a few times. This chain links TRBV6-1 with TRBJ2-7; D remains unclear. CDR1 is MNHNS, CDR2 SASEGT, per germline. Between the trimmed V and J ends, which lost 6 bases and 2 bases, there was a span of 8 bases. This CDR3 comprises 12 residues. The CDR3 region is CASSTVAYEQYF. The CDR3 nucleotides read TGTGCCAGCAGCACGGTCGCCTACGAGCAGTACTTC.

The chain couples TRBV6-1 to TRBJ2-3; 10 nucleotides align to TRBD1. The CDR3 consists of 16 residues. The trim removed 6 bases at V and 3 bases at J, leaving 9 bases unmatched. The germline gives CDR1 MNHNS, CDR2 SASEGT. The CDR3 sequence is CASSLLGQGKTDTQYF. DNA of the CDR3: TGTGCCAGCAGCTTGTTGGGACAGGGGAAGACAGATACGCAGTATTTT.